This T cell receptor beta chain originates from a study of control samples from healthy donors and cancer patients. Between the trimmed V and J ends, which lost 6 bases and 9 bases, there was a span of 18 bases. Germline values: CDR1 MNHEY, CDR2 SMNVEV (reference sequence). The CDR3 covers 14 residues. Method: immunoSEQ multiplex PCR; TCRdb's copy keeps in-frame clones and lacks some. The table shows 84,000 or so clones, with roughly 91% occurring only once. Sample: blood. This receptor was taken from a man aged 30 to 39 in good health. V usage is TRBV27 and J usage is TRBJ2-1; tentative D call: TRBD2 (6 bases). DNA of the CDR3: TGTGCCAGCAGGACCTCTGGAGGGTTGGTTGAGCAGTTCTTC. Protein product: CASRTSGGLVEQFF.